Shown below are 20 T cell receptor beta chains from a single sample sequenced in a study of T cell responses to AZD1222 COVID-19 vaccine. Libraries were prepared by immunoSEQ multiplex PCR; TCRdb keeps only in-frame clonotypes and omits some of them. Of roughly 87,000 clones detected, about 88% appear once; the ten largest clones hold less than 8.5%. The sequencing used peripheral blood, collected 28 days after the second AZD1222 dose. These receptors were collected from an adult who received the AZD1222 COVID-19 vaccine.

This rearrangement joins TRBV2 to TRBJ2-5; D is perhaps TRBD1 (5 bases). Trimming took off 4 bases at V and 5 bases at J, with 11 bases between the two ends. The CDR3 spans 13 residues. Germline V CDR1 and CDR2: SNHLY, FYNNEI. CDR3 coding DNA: TGTGCCAGCAGTGGGGGCCTAGAGGAGACCCAGTACTTC. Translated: CASSGGLEETQYF.

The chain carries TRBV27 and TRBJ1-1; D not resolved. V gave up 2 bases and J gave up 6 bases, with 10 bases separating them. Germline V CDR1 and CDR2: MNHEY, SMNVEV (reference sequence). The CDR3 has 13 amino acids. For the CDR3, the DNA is TGTGCCAGCAGTTTAGGTAGGGCCGCTGAAGCTTTCTTT. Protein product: CASSLGRAAEAFF.

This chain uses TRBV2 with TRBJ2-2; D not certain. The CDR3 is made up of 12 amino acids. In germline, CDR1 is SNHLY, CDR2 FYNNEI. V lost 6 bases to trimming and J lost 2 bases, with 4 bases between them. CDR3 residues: CASRGNTGELFF. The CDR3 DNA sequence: TGTGCCAGCAGAGGAAACACCGGGGAGCTGTTTTTT.

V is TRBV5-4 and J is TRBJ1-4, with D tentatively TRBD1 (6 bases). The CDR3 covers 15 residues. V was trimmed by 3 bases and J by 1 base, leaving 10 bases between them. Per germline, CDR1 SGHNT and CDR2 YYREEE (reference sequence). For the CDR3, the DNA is TGTGCCAGCAGCTCAAGGGGGGGAACTAATGAAAAACTGTTTTTT. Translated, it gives CASSSRGGTNEKLFF.

CDR3 in amino acids: CASSHRDYEQYF. CDR3 DNA sequence: TGTGCCAGCAGCCACCGGGACTACGAGCAGTACTTC. The chain recombines TRBV14 with TRBJ2-7; D is perhaps TRBD2 (5 bases). Trimming took 3 bases from V and 3 from J, leaving 6 bases between them. Looked up from germline, CDR1 is SGHDN and CDR2 is FVKESK. This CDR3 has 12 residues.

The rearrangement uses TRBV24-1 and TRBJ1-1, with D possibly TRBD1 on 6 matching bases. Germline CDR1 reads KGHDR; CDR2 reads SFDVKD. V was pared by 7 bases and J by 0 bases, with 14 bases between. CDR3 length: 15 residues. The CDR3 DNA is TGTGCCACCAGGTCGTCAGGGGTTCTGAACACTGAAGCTTTCTTT. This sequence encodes CATRSSGVLNTEAFF.

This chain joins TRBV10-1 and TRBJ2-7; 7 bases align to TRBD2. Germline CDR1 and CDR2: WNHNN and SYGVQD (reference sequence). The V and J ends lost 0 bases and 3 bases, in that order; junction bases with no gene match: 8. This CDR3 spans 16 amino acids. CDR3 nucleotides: TGCGCCAGCAGTGAGTCGGGAGGGAGCCAAAGCTACGAGCAGTACTTC. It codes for CASSESGGSQSYEQYF.

As DNA, the CDR3 is TGTGCCAGCAGTTTATTGGGGACTAAACATGAGCAGTTCTTC. This gives the protein CASSLLGTKHEQFF. J is TRBJ2-1 and V is TRBV27; TRBD2 matches 7 bases. This CDR3 is 14 amino acids long. The germline V gene has CDR1 MNHEY and CDR2 SMNVEV (reference sequence). The V and J ends lost 1 base and 8 bases, in that order; junction bases with no gene match: 5.

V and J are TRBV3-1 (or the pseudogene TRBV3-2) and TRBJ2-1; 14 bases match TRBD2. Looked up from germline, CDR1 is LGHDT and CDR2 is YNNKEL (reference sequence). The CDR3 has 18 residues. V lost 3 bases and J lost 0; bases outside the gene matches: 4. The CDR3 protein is CASSHRGTSGSSYNEQFF. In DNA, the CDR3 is TGTGCCAGCAGCCACCGCGGGACTAGCGGGAGCTCCTACAATGAGCAGTTCTTC.

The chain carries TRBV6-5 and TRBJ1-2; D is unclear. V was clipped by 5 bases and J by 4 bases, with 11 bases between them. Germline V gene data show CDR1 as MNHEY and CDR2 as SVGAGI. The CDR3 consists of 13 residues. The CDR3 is CASSPDGVYGYTF. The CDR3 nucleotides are TGTGCCAGCAGTCCCGACGGAGTCTATGGCTACACCTTC.

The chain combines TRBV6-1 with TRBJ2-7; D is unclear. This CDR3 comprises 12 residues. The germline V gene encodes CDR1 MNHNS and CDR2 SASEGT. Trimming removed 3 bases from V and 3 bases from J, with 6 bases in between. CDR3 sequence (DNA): TGTGCCAGCAGTGACCTGCACTACGAGCAGTACTTC. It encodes CASSDLHYEQYF.

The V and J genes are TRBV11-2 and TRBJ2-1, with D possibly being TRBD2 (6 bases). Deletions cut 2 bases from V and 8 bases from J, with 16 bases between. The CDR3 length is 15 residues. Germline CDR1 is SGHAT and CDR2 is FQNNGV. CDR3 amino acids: CASSLTVGGTYEQFF. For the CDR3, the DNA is TGTGCCAGCAGCTTAACTGTCGGGGGAACCTATGAGCAGTTCTTC. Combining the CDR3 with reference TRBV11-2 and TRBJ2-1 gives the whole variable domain EAGVAQSPRYKIIEKRQSVAFWCNPISGHATLYWYQQILGQGPKLLIQFQNNGVVDDSQLPKDRFSAERLKGVDSTLKIQPAKLEDSAVYLCASSLTVGGTYEQFFGPGTRLTVL.

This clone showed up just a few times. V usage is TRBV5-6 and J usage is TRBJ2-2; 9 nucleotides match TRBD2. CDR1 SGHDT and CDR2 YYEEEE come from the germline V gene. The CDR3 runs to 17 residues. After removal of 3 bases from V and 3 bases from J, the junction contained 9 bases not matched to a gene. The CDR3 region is CASSSFSAGGYTGELFF. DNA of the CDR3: TGTGCCAGCAGCTCGTTCAGTGCGGGAGGGTACACCGGGGAGCTGTTTTTT.

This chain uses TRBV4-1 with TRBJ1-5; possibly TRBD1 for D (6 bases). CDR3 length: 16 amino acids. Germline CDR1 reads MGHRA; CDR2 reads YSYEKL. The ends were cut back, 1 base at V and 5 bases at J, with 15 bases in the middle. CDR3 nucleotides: TGCGCCAGCAGCCAAGTTCGGGGGGCACCCGATCAGCCCCAGCATTTT. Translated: CASSQVRGAPDQPQHF.

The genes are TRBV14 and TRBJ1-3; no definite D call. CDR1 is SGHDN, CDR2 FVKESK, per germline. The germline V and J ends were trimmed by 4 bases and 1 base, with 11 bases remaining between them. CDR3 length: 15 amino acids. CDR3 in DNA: TGTGCCAGCAGCCCCCGGGTCTCTTCTGGAAACACCATATATTTT. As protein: CASSPRVSSGNTIYF.

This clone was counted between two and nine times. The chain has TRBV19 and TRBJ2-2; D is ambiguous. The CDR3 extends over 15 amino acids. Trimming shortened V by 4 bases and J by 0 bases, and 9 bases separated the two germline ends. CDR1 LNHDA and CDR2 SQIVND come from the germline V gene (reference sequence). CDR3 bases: TGTGCCAGTAGTAAGCCCCGGGCGAACACCGGGGAGCTGTTTTTT. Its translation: CASSKPRANTGELFF.

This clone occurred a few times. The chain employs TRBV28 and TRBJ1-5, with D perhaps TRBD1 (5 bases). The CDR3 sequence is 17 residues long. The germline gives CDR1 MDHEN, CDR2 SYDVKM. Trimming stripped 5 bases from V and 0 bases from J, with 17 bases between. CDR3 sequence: CASSPDWTYDSNQPQHF. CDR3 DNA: TGTGCCAGCAGTCCCGATTGGACATATGATAGCAATCAGCCCCAGCATTTT.

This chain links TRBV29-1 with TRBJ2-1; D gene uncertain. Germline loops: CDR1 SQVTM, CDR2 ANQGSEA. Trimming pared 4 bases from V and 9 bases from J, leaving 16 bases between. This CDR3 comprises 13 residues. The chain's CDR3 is CSVVPIRAAEQFF. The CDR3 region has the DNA TGCAGCGTTGTGCCCATTAGGGCGGCTGAGCAGTTCTTC.

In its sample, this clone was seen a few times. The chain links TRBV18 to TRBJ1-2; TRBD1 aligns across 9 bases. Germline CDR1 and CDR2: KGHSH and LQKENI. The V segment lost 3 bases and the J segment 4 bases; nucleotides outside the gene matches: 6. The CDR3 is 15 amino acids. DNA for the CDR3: TGTGCCAGCTCACCCCTAGAGACAGGGGGCTATGGCTACACCTTC. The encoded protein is CASSPLETGGYGYTF.

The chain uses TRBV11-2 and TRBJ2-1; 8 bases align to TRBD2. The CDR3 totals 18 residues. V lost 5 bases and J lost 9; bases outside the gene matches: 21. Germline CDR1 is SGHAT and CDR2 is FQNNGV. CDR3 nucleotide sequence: TGTGCCAGCAGCCAAGGAGTACGTTCACTAGCGGAGGGGGGTGAGCAGTTCTTC. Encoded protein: CASSQGVRSLAEGGEQFF.